This T cell receptor beta chain was sequenced in a study of cytomegalovirus exposure and HLA in healthy donors. Regarding the study as a whole: With high specificity and sensitivity, the classifier reportedly diagnosed cytomegalovirus status.

As for this clone: Its antigen is still unknown.

The CDR3 covers 15 residues. The V end lost 8 bases, the J end lost 3 bases, and 19 bases lay between the germline ends. CDR1 is SGHVS, CDR2 FQNEAQ, per germline. Use of 60 Vbeta and 13 Jbeta primers characterized the PCR. Repertoires were generated with immunoSEQ multiplex PCR, while TCRdb's copy carries only in-frame clones and drops some. In the table there are tens of thousands of clones, more than 80% of which are singletons. J is TRBJ1-2 and V is TRBV7-8, with D tentatively TRBD1 (5 bases). Sample: PBMCs. The receptor's source is a woman in her 30s in good health and CMV-seronegative. CDR3 sequence reads: CASSTRGGDDYGYTF. The CDR3 DNA follows: TGTGCCAGCTCTACCCGGGGGGGGGATGACTATGGCTACACCTTC.